The T cell receptor (beta chain) described here comes from a study of OX40 agonist ivuxolimab in advanced cancers. In the study overall: Ivuxolimab, an antibody that agonizes OX40 (CD134), was administered to the patients. Study outcomes and limitations: In general, CD8+ T cells held more expanded clones than CD4+ did, on average.

Germline assignment: CDR1 LNHDA and CDR2 SQIVND (reference sequence). V lost 4 bases, J lost 3 bases, and 9 bases lay in between. There are 13 residues in the CDR3. As regards this clone: Its matching antigen is unknown.

Repertoires were generated with immunoSEQ multiplex PCR, while TCRdb's copy carries only in-frame clones and drops some. The data hold 69,000 or so clones, with about four fifths observed a single time. V gene TRBV19 combines with J gene TRBJ1-2, with D tentatively TRBD1 (5 bases). Sequencing used CD4+ or CD8+ T cells sorted from blood, obtained in a trial of the OX40 agonist ivuxolimab. This clonotype was obtained from an adult with an advanced solid tumor such as melanoma, head and neck, liver or kidney cancer. The CDR3 DNA reads as TGTGCCAGTAGTACCAGGGCCTACTATGGCTACACCTTC. This codes for CASSTRAYYGYTF.